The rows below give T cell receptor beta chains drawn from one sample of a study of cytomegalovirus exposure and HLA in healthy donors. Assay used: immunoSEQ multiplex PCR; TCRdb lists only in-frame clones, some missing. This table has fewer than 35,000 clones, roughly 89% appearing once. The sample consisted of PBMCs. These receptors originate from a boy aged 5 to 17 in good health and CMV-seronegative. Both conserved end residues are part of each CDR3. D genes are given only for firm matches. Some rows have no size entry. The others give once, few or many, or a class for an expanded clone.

DNA: TGCGCCAGCAGCTTGGCCGTCACAGGGGGTATCGGAGAGACCCAGTACTTC
CDR3: CASSLAVTGGIGETQYF
size: .
J: TRBJ2-5
D: TRBD1
V: TRBV5-1

DNA: TGTGCCTGGAGTGCCAAATCCACAGGGGTTAGGGTCCACGAGCAGTACTTC
CDR3: CAWSAKSTGVRVHEQYF
size: .
J: TRBJ2-7
D: TRBD1
V: TRBV30

DNA: TGTGCCAGCAGTTACGGGGGGGCGCATACAGATACGCAGTATTTT
CDR3: CASSYGGAHTDTQYF
size: .
J: TRBJ2-3
D: .
V: TRBV6-5

DNA: TGTGCCAGCAGCGATGGACAGGGTGGCTACGAGCAGTACTTC
CDR3: CASSDGQGGYEQYF
size: few
J: TRBJ2-7
D: TRBD1
V: TRBV2

DNA: TGTGCCAGCAGCTTGGTCGGGGGGGCCTACAATGAGCAGTTCTTC
CDR3: CASSLVGGAYNEQFF
size: .
J: TRBJ2-1
D: TRBD2
V: TRBV5-5

DNA: TGTGCCAGCGGGCCCAAGAGGGGGCCCTCCGAGCAGTACTTC
CDR3: CASGPKRGPSEQYF
size: .
J: TRBJ2-7
D: TRBD1
V: TRBV7-8

DNA: TGTGCCAGCAGCCCGGGGTCTGCGGGAGCTACGCAGTATTTT
CDR3: CASSPGSAGATQYF
size: .
J: TRBJ2-3
D: TRBD2
V: TRBV11-3

DNA: TGTGCCAGCAGCACGACCGGACAGGGCTGGTCTGAAGCTTTCTTT
CDR3: CASSTTGQGWSEAFF
size: .
J: TRBJ1-1
D: TRBD1
V: TRBV5-6

DNA: TGTGCCAGCAGCTTAGGGGGGGAGAATGAGCAGTTCTTC
CDR3: CASSLGGENEQFF
size: .
J: TRBJ2-1
D: .
V: TRBV7-7

DNA: TGTGCCAGCAGTTTTACAGGGGACCCTAGCACAGATACGCAGTATTTT
CDR3: CASSFTGDPSTDTQYF
size: .
J: TRBJ2-3
D: TRBD1
V: TRBV9

DNA: TGTGCCAGCAAAGCGGGGCCCGAGGGAGAGACCCAGTACTTC
CDR3: CASKAGPEGETQYF
size: .
J: TRBJ2-5
D: TRBD2
V: TRBV6-4

DNA: TGTGCCAGCTCACTTCCCGGGGGGCTTTCCAATGAGCAGTTCTTC
CDR3: CASSLPGGLSNEQFF
size: .
J: TRBJ2-1
D: .
V: TRBV18

DNA: TGTGCCAGCAGTGACCCTTGGACAGGGGACGACTATGGCTACACCTTC
CDR3: CASSDPWTGDDYGYTF
size: .
J: TRBJ1-2
D: TRBD1
V: TRBV25-1

DNA: TGTGCCACCAGCAGAGATCTAGGAGGGTCCGACGAGCAGTACTTC
CDR3: CATSRDLGGSDEQYF
size: .
J: TRBJ2-7
D: .
V: TRBV15

DNA: TGTGCTAGTGGTTTGTCGAGGACTAGCGGGGATCTCTACGAGCAGTACTTC
CDR3: CASGLSRTSGDLYEQYF
size: .
J: TRBJ2-7
D: TRBD2
V: TRBV12-5

DNA: TGTGCCAGCAGCCAACTACGACAGGGGACTGAAGCTTTCTTT
CDR3: CASSQLRQGTEAFF
size: .
J: TRBJ1-1
D: TRBD1
V: TRBV4-2

DNA: TGTGCCAGCAGCTTAAATTTTCAGGGGAGAATGAACACTGAAGCTTTCTTT
CDR3: CASSLNFQGRMNTEAFF
size: .
J: TRBJ1-1
D: .
V: TRBV7-8

DNA: TGTGCCAGTAGTTCTAGTCCTCTCCTCAATGAGCAGTTCTTC
CDR3: CASSSSPLLNEQFF
size: .
J: TRBJ2-1
D: .
V: TRBV19

DNA: TGTGCCAGTAGTATATCGGTAGCGGGGGGGCCTGATTTTGAGACCCAGTACTTC
CDR3: CASSISVAGGPDFETQYF
size: once
J: TRBJ2-5
D: TRBD2
V: TRBV19

DNA: TGTGCCAGCAGCCGGGGTGGGGAATACGAGCAGTACTTC
CDR3: CASSRGGEYEQYF
size: .
J: TRBJ2-7
D: .
V: TRBV9

DNA: TGTGCCAGCAGTGACGAAACTAGCGGGGGGGTCAGGTGGAGCACAGATACGCAGTATTTT
CDR3: CASSDETSGGVRWSTDTQYF
size: .
J: TRBJ2-3
D: TRBD2
V: TRBV6-4

DNA: TGTGCCAGCTCAATAAAGCGGGGGGGCGCCCCCCAAGAGACCCAGTACTTC
CDR3: CASSIKRGGAPQETQYF
size: .
J: TRBJ2-5
D: TRBD2
V: TRBV18

DNA: TGCAGCGTTGATGAGGGGGCGAGTGGCTACACCTTC
CDR3: CSVDEGASGYTF
size: once
J: TRBJ1-2
D: TRBD1
V: TRBV29-1

DNA: TGTGCCATCAGCTCCTTGGGCGAAAACACTGAAGCTTTCTTT
CDR3: CAISSLGENTEAFF
size: .
J: TRBJ1-1
D: .
V: TRBV10-3

DNA: TGTGCCAGCAGTTCCCAGTTAGCGGGGGGGGATACGCAGTATTTT
CDR3: CASSSQLAGGDTQYF
size: .
J: TRBJ2-3
D: TRBD2
V: TRBV27

DNA: TGTGCCAGCAGGGCGGGACAGAACTATGGCTACACCTTC
CDR3: CASRAGQNYGYTF
size: once
J: TRBJ1-2
D: TRBD1
V: TRBV25-1

DNA: TGTGCCAGCACCATTCTCGGAGACAGGGGGCAGAGGACGTGGACTGAAGCTTTCTTT
CDR3: CASTILGDRGQRTWTEAFF
size: .
J: TRBJ1-1
D: TRBD1
V: TRBV7-9